This T cell receptor beta chain was retrieved from a study of cytomegalovirus exposure and HLA in healthy donors. Broader study findings: Differences between HLA loci emerged in a later analysis of TCR association rates, with DRB1 most and HLA-C fewest. Presence/absence analyses supposed approximately even sequencing depth among donors.

PCR primers comprised 60 Vbeta and 13 Jbeta primers. Per the authors' pipeline: Approximately 11 million of 70 million to 80 million unique TCR beta chains were shared, per a later count. Sequenced by immunoSEQ multiplex PCR; TCRdb stores in-frame clones only, minus some. V and J calls and clone size are copied from that table; D and trimming were computed from the DNA. Of approximately 97,000 clones listed, 81% are singletons. Worth noting for this clone: What it binds is unknown.

Germline V lookup: CDR1 SQVTM, CDR2 ANQGSEA. This CDR3 is 14 amino acids long. V was pared by 0 bases and J by 2 bases, with 3 bases of the junction left unmatched. The genes are TRBV29-1 and TRBJ2-7; 8 nucleotides line up with TRBD1. This receptor was taken from a man aged 40-50 years in good health and CMV-seropositive. The specimen was PBMCs. CDR3 in DNA: TGCAGCGTTGAAGATCAGGGGGCAGCCTACGAGCAGTACTTC. Amino acid sequence: CSVEDQGAAYEQYF.